One and the same sample provided the 3 T cell receptor beta chains below, sequenced in a study of T-cell memory formation after mild COVID-19. MiXCR was run by TCRdb on the 5' RACE reads, yielding one entry per CDR3 protein. The sample has some 250,000 distinct CDR3 sequences; about 20% are singletons. Input material: PBMCs or a T cell subset sorted from them (not recorded which). These receptors originate from a man aged 18 to 29 who had mild COVID-19 (a few samples of this study predate the infection). Cell type and time point are not known.

Only a few counts were recorded for this clonotype. The J gene is TRBJ2-7, the V gene TRBV4-1; tentative D call: TRBD2 (5 bases). V was cut by 5 bases and J by 0 bases, with 11 bases left in between. This CDR3 contains 14 residues. Germline values: CDR1 MGHRA, CDR2 YSYEKL. CDR3: CASSFQRGSYEQYV. Written as DNA, the CDR3 is TGCGCCAGCAGCTTCCAACGGGGCTCCTACGAGCAGTACGTC.

This clonotype was observed at least ten times. This chain uses TRBV20-1 with TRBJ1-6; D is unclear. The CDR3 runs 14 residues. V lost 3 bases and J lost 7, with 13 bases in between. Germline V lookup: CDR1 DFQATT, CDR2 SNEGSKA (reference sequence). CDR3 sequence (DNA): TGCAGTGCTAGGGCCGGGAGTCGAAATTCACCCCTCCACTTT. As protein: CSARAGSRNSPLHF.

This clonotype showed up just a few times. The chain carries TRBV20-1 and TRBJ2-7; weak D call: TRBD2 (7 bases). V gave up 6 bases and J gave up 6 bases, with 15 bases separating them. The V gene's germline CDR1 is DFQATT and CDR2 SNEGSKA (reference sequence). CDR3 length: 12 residues. Here the CDR3 reads CSALLGGGEQYV. CDR3 in DNA: TGCAGTGCCCTCCTAGGGGGGGGCGAGCAGTACGTC.